A single sample is the source of the 17 T cell receptor beta chains below, sequenced in a study of vaccination effects on CD4 cells after COVID-19. Their cognate antigens are unknown. Produced via immunoSEQ multiplex PCR; TCRdb's table is partial and in-frame only. The sample lists around 56,000 clones, about 74% occurring once. Cells that had been cultured for 10 days were the source of isolated CD4+ T cells. The sequencing here drew on CD4+ T cells from PBMCs cultured without peptide, taken before COVID-19 vaccination. The receptors were gathered from a human donor who received a COVID-19 vaccine.

The chain links TRBV4-3 to TRBJ1-6, with a tentative D call TRBD1 (5 bases). Looked up from germline, CDR1 is LGHNA and CDR2 is YSLEER. The CDR3 runs 17 residues. V lost 3 bases and J lost 7, with 19 bases in between. CDR3 loop: CASSQILGVRDNSPLHF. The CDR3 coding sequence is TGCGCCAGCAGCCAGATCCTAGGGGTCAGAGACAATTCACCCCTCCACTTT.

The rearrangement links TRBV5-5 to TRBJ1-4; D not resolved. Per germline, CDR1 SGHKS and CDR2 YYEKEE (reference sequence). The CDR3 is made up of 14 amino acids. Trimming shortened V by 4 bases and J by 4 bases, and 11 bases separated the two germline ends. The CDR3, as DNA: TGTGCCAGCAGCCCTGACATTTATAATGAAAAACTGTTTTTT. Translation gives CASSPDIYNEKLFF.

Concerning this clone itself: The junction departs from germline at one end; a sequencing error may be responsible. This rearrangement joins TRBV30 to TRBJ2-5, with D unclear. This CDR3 is 11 amino acids long. The germline V gene has CDR1 GTSNPN and CDR2 SVGIG (reference sequence). CDR3 DNA sequence: TGTGCCTGGAGCCCAAGAGAGGCCCAGTACTTC. Its translation: CAWSPREAQYF.

The chain is built from TRBV9 and TRBJ1-6, with 9 nucleotides matching TRBD1. The CDR3 extends over 15 amino acids. CDR1 SGDLS and CDR2 YYNGEE come from the germline V gene. With 5 bases clipped from V and 8 bases from J, the junction kept 8 bases outside the gene matches. The chain's CDR3 is CASSADRGIDSPLHF. DNA for the CDR3: TGTGCCAGCAGTGCCGACAGGGGGATTGATTCACCCCTCCACTTT.

The chain employs TRBV5-5 and TRBJ1-2, with 11 nucleotides matching TRBD1. Germline V gene lookup returns CDR1 SGHKS and CDR2 YYEKEE (reference sequence). Losses at the gene ends were 4 bases for V and 8 bases for J; bases not matched to a gene: 4. The CDR3 spans 13 residues. The CDR3 DNA follows: TGTGCCAGCAGCGTGGGACAGGGGGGCGGCTACACCTTC. Its translation: CASSVGQGGGYTF.

The gene calls are TRBV19 and TRBJ1-5; 10 positions agree with TRBD1. V was pared by 1 base and J by 6 bases, with 9 bases of the junction left unmatched. The germline CDR1 and CDR2 sequences are LNHDA and SQIVND (reference sequence). The CDR3 contains 17 residues. CDR3 nucleotides: TGTGCCAGTAGTATAGGGAGGAGACAGGGGGCGTTTCAGCCCCAGCATTTT. It codes for CASSIGRRQGAFQPQHF.

The chain couples TRBV18 to TRBJ2-1; D is tentatively TRBD1 or TRBD2 (5 bases each). Trimming cost V 2 bases and J 6 bases, with 5 bases left between them. Germline V gene lookup returns CDR1 KGHSH and CDR2 LQKENI. CDR3 size: 12 residues. The CDR3 DNA follows: TGTGCCAGCTCACCAGGGGGCAATGAGCAGTTCTTC. Translated: CASSPGGNEQFF. The full variable domain, rest sourced from reference TRBV18 and TRBJ2-1, is NAGVMQNPRHLVRRRGQEARLRCSPMKGHSHVYWYRQLPEEGLKFMVYLQKENIIDESGMPKERFSAEFPKEGPSILRIQQVVRGDSAAYFCASSPGGNEQFFGPGTRLTVL.

The rearrangement joins TRBV21-1 to TRBJ1-5; the D call in the table, TRBD1, was not verified against the DNA. TRBV21-1 is a known pseudogene. The CDR3 is 17 residues long. The chain's CDR3 is CASSPEGDRERSQPQHF. The DNA of the CDR3 is TGTGCCAGCAGCCCGGAAGGGGACAGGGAGAGGAGTCAGCCCCAGCATTTT.

V usage is TRBV7-2 and J usage is TRBJ1-2, with D tentatively TRBD1 (6 bases). Germline-derived CDR1 and CDR2 are SGHTA and FQGNSA. The CDR3 covers 15 residues. Trimming removed 2 bases at V and 8 bases at J, with 18 bases between. In DNA form, the CDR3 reads TGTGCCAGCAGCTTATCGGGGGGCGCGGTGGAAGGCTACACCTTC. Protein product: CASSLSGGAVEGYTF.

This CDR3 reads CASSLLGPTDTQYF. DNA of the CDR3: TGTGCCAGCAGCTTATTGGGGCCCACAGATACGCAGTATTTT. The chain uses TRBV7-2 and TRBJ2-3; D is possibly TRBD1 (5 bases). From germline, CDR1 is SGHTA and CDR2 FQGNSA. CDR3 length equals 14 residues. V dropped 2 bases and J dropped 2 bases, with 8 bases sitting between them. Supplemented by reference TRBV7-2 and TRBJ2-3, the full variable domain reads GAGVSQSPSNKVTEKGKDVELRCDPISGHTALYWYRQSLGQGLEFLIYFQGNSAPDKSGLPSDRFSAERTGGSVSTLTIQRTQQEDSAVYLCASSLLGPTDTQYFGPGTRLTVL.

This clone was picked up one time. This rearrangement joins TRBV9 to TRBJ2-3; 8 positions agree with TRBD1. The CDR3 is made up of 17 amino acids. The ends lost 4 bases at V and 5 bases at J; junction bases unmatched: 15. Germline V gene lookup returns CDR1 SGDLS and CDR2 YYNGEE. CDR3 nucleotides: TGTGCCAGCAGCATCGGACAGGGAACTCGACAGGTAGATACGCAGTATTTT. Its protein product is CASSIGQGTRQVDTQYF.

This clone showed up just once. The chain recombines TRBV25-1 with TRBJ1-5, with 10 positions matching TRBD1. The V gene's germline CDR1 is MGHDK and CDR2 SYGVNS. V lost 4 bases and J lost 4; bases outside the gene matches: 7. CDR3 size: 16 residues. The CDR3 sequence: CASSVDRGPYNQPQHF. The CDR3 bases are TGTGCCAGCAGTGTTGACAGGGGGCCTTATAATCAGCCCCAGCATTTT.

V usage is TRBV19 and J usage is TRBJ2-6; no definite D call. V gave up 0 bases and J gave up 0 bases, with 9 bases separating them. This CDR3 spans 17 amino acids. Germline V gene sequence: CDR1 LNHDA, CDR2 SQIVND (reference sequence). CDR3 coding DNA: TGTGCCAGTAGTATAGAGGTACTCCCCTCTGGGGCCAACGTCCTGACTTTC. Amino acids: CASSIEVLPSGANVLTF.

V gene TRBV6-1 combines with J gene TRBJ2-3; weak D call: TRBD2 (7 bases). Germline CDR1 MNHNS, CDR2 SASEGT. The CDR3 has 15 residues. V was pared by 2 bases and J by 5 bases, with 14 bases between. CDR3 sequence: CASSESRGARDTQYF. The CDR3 DNA reads as TGTGCCAGCAGTGAATCCCGGGGGGCCAGAGATACGCAGTATTTT.

Only a few counts were recorded for this clone. The chain has TRBV20-1 and TRBJ1-1; TRBD1 aligns across 7 bases. Germline lookup yields CDR1 DFQATT and CDR2 SNEGSKA (reference sequence). Trimming took 3 bases from V and 6 from J; bases not matched to a gene: 7. This CDR3 comprises 13 residues. CDR3 nucleotide sequence: TGCAGTGCTAGTGGTCGGACAGGCGCTGAAGCTTTCTTT. Translation: CSASGRTGAEAFF.

The chain employs TRBV5-6 and TRBJ2-3, with D unclear. Between the trimmed V and J ends, which lost 2 bases and 5 bases, there was a span of 9 bases. Germline CDR1 SGHDT, CDR2 YYEEEE. CDR3 length: 13 residues. The CDR3: CASSLKTRDTQYF. CDR3 sequence (DNA): TGTGCCAGCAGCTTAAAAACGCGAGATACGCAGTATTTT. The full variable domain, rest sourced from reference TRBV5-6 and TRBJ2-3, is DAGVTQSPTHLIKTRGQQVTLRCSPKSGHDTVSWYQQALGQGPQFIFQYYEEEERQRGNFPDRFSGHQFPNYSSELNVNALLLGDSALYLCASSLKTRDTQYFGPGTRLTVL.

This clone was found a few times. The chain joins TRBV27 to TRBJ1-1; D call uncertain. CDR3 length: 14 amino acids. The V end was cut by 6 bases, the J end by 0 bases, with 11 bases between. The V gene's germline CDR1 is MNHEY and CDR2 SMNVEV (reference sequence). The CDR3 here is CASRTPQLNTEAFF. CDR3 coding DNA: TGTGCCAGCAGGACTCCGCAGTTGAACACTGAAGCTTTCTTT.